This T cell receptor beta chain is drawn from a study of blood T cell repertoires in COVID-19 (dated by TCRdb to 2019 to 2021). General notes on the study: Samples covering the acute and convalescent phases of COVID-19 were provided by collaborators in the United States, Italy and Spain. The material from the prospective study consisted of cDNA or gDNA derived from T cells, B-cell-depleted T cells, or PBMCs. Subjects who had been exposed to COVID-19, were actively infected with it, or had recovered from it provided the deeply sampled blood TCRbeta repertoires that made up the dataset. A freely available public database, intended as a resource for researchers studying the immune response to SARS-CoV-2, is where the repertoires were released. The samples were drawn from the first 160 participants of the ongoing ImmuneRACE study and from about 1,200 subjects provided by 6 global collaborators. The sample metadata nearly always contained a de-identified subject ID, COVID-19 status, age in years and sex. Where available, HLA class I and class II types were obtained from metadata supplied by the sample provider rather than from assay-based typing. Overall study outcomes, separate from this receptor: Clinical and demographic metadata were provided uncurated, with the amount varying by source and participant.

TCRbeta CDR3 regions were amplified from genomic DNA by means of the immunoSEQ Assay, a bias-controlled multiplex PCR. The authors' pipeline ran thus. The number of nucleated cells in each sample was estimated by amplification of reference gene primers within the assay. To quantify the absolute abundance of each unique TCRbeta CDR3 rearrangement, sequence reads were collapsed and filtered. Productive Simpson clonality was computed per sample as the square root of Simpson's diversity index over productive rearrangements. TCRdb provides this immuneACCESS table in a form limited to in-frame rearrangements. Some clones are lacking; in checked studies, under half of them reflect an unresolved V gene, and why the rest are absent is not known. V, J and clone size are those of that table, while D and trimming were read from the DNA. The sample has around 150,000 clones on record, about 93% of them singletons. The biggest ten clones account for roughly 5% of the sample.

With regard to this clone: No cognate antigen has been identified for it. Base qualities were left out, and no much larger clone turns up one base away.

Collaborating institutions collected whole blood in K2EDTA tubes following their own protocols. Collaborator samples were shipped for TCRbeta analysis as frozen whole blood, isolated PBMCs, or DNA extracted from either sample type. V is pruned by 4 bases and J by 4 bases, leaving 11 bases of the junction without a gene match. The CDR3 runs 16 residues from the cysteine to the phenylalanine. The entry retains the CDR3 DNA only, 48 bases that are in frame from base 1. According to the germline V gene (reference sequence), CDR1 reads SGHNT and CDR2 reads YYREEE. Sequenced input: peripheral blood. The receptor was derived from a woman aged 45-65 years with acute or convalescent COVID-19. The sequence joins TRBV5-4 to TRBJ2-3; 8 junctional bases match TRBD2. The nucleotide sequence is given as TGTGCCAGCAGCAGGCTAGCGGGCGGGACCCCAGATACGCAGTATTTT. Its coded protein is CASSRLAGGTPDTQYF.